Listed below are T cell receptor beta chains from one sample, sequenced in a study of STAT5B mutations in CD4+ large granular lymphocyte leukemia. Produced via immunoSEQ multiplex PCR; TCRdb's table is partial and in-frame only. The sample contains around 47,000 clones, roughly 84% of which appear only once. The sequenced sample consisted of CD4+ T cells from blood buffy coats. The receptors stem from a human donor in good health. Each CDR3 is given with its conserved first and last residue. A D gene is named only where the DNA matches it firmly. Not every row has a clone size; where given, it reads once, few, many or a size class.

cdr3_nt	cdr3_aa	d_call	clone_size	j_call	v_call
TGTGCCAGCAGCGTAGGGGGAATGAAGAACACTGAAGCTTTCTTT	CASSVGGMKNTEAFF	.	.	TRBJ1-1	TRBV9
TGTGCCAGCAGCTATTGGGAAAGCTCCTACGAGCAGTACTTC	CASSYWESSYEQYF	.	.	TRBJ2-7	TRBV5-6
TGTGCCAGCAGCCGACAGAGTCATTACGAGCAGTACTTC	CASSRQSHYEQYF	.	once	TRBJ2-7	TRBV7-8
TGCGCCAGCAGCTTGGTATGGGCAGGGTGGTCCTACAATGAGCAGTTCTTC	CASSLVWAGWSYNEQFF	.	.	TRBJ2-1	TRBV5-1
TGTGCCAGCAGTGGAGGTAGCAATTCACCCCTCCACTTT	CASSGGSNSPLHF	.	few	TRBJ1-6	TRBV2
TGTGCCAGCGGGGTAGTTGGAGGCGGGGAGCTGTTTTTT	CASGVVGGGELFF	.	.	TRBJ2-2	TRBV11-1
TGTGCCAGCAGCTTAAATAGGAACGCGGGCGAGCAGTACTTC	CASSLNRNAGEQYF	.	.	TRBJ2-7	TRBV7-7
TGTGCCAGCAGTGATCGGGGGGCTGGGAACTATGGCTACACCTTC	CASSDRGAGNYGYTF	.	.	TRBJ1-2	TRBV25-1
TGTGCCAGCAGTGCCTTCGGGAGTGGGGCTTTCTTT	CASSAFGSGAFF	.	once	TRBJ1-1	TRBV6-5
TGTGCCAGCAGTTATGACCCCAGATACAATGAGCAGTTCTTC	CASSYDPRYNEQFF	.	.	TRBJ2-1	TRBV6-6
TGTGCCAGTACCCTTTTTGGGACAGGGGAGTTGAACACTGAAGCTTTCTTT	CASTLFGTGELNTEAFF	TRBD1	.	TRBJ1-1	TRBV19
TGTGCCAGTAGTCGGGGCCACTACGAGCAGTACTTC	CASSRGHYEQYF	.	.	TRBJ2-7	TRBV19
TGTGCCTGGAGCGTGACAGGCTCAGATACGCAGTATTTT	CAWSVTGSDTQYF	.	.	TRBJ2-3	TRBV30
TGTGCCAGCAGCTTCGAGGCTAGCGTCTCCCAAGAGACCCAGTACTTC	CASSFEASVSQETQYF	.	.	TRBJ2-5	TRBV7-3
TGTGCCAGCAGTTTAAAGTCGCCTTTGACGTCCTACAATGAGCAGTTCTTC	CASSLKSPLTSYNEQFF	.	.	TRBJ2-1	TRBV27
TGCGCCAGCAGCTTGGGGGCCAGGGCCCCCTCCAATGAGCAGTTCTTC	CASSLGARAPSNEQFF	.	.	TRBJ2-1	TRBV5-1
TGTGCCAGCAGTACGCAAGAGACCCAGTACTTC	CASSTQETQYF	.	once	TRBJ2-5	TRBV6-6
TGTGCCAGCAGCTTAGATCCGGGATTCACCTACGAGCAGTACTTC	CASSLDPGFTYEQYF	.	.	TRBJ2-7	TRBV11-3
TGTGCCTGGAGCCCAGGGTCGGCGGCGGCTGAAGCTTTCTTT	CAWSPGSAAAEAFF	.	.	TRBJ1-1	TRBV30
TGTGCCAGCAGTGATGAGGGCTACAATGAGCAGTTCTTC	CASSDEGYNEQFF	.	once	TRBJ2-1	TRBV2
TGTGCCAGCAGGGGACAGGCAACGTCCGGGGAGCTGTTTTTT	CASRGQATSGELFF	TRBD1	once	TRBJ2-2	TRBV2
TGTGCCAGCAGCCCCCGGGACATTACCTACGAGCAGTACTTC	CASSPRDITYEQYF	.	.	TRBJ2-7	TRBV27
TGTGCCAGCAGCCTAAGGGACAGTTATAATTCACCCCTCCACTTT	CASSLRDSYNSPLHF	TRBD1	.	TRBJ1-6	TRBV5-6
TGTGCCAGCGGGACTAGCGGTCCCCCGGGGGAGCTGTTTTTT	CASGTSGPPGELFF	TRBD2	.	TRBJ2-2	TRBV7-2
TGTGCCAGCAGGCTCTTCAGGGGCCTCACAGATACGCAGTATTTT	CASRLFRGLTDTQYF	.	.	TRBJ2-3	TRBV6-5
TGCGCCAGCAGCTTGGCCCTCAGGGGCTCCTACGAGCAGTACTTC	CASSLALRGSYEQYF	.	.	TRBJ2-7	TRBV5-1
TGTGCCAGCAGTTCCGACGGCTATAGCAATCAGCCCCAGCATTTT	CASSSDGYSNQPQHF	.	.	TRBJ1-5	TRBV2
TGTGCCAGCAGCTTAGCCCAGGGTGACGGGGAGCTGTTTTTT	CASSLAQGDGELFF	.	.	TRBJ2-2	TRBV11-3